This T cell receptor beta chain was identified during a study of beta chain features in type 1 diabetes. The table lists this clone with a few counts. Populations obtained by sorting all exceeded 95% purity. cDNA synthesis used the whole RNA isolate, giving expressed TCRB sequences. Repertoires were generated with immunoSEQ multiplex PCR, while TCRdb's copy carries only in-frame clones and drops some. Of hundreds of thousands of clones listed, approximately 8.2% are singletons. CDR3 length equals 16 residues. V was shortened by 5 bases and J by 11 bases, with 27 bases between the two germline ends. Germline V lookup: CDR1 SEHNR, CDR2 FQNEAQ (reference sequence).

This receptor was identified in a woman between 18 and 29 years old in good health. Sequencing used central memory CD4+ T cells from blood. The rearrangement joins TRBV7-9 to TRBJ1-1, with D perhaps matching TRBD1 (5 bases). For the CDR3, the DNA is TGTGCCAGCAGCCCGCATCAAGGGGTCTCCGGTCGGGTGGCTTTCTTT. Protein sequence: CASSPHQGVSGRVAFF.